One sample yielded the 2 T cell receptor beta chains listed below, sequenced in a study of blood T cell repertoires in COVID-19. Only in-frame clones appear in the TCRdb table, and some are missing; sequencing was by immunoSEQ multiplex PCR. The profile shows over 90,000 clones, roughly 92% of them singletons. Sequenced material: peripheral blood. These receptors were collected from a woman aged 50 to 60 with COVID-19, enrolled during active disease.

This clone was counted a single time. The chain links TRBV30 to TRBJ1-5, with D possibly matching TRBD1 (5 bases). Germline V gene lookup returns CDR1 GTSNPN and CDR2 SVGIG (reference sequence). CDR3 size: 13 residues. V was pared by 0 bases and J by 7 bases, with 10 bases between. The CDR3 region is CAWSVGGEQPQHF. The CDR3 DNA is TGTGCCTGGAGTGTCGGGGGGGAACAGCCCCAGCATTTT.

This rearrangement joins TRBV24-1 to TRBJ1-2, with a weak D call TRBD1 (6 bases). Germline lookup yields CDR1 KGHDR and CDR2 SFDVKD. The CDR3 totals 15 residues. Trimming removed 5 bases at V and 0 bases at J, with 12 bases between. The CDR3 bases are TGTGCCACCAGTGGCGGACAGTTAGCTAACTATGGCTACACCTTC. Translating gives CATSGGQLANYGYTF.